This T cell receptor beta chain was recorded in a study of post-analysis software for immune sequencing data (dated by TCRdb to the mid-2010s). Broadly, across the study: Relapsing-remitting, secondary progressive and progressive-relapsing multiple sclerosis were recorded as disease courses, and subtype annotation was lacking for some patients. The patient repertoires were set against 11 previously published healthy control repertoires from donors whose ages ranged from roughly 6 to 27 years. A subset of samples was prepared in parallel using single-end sample barcoding, then pooled and co-amplified after Illumina adapter ligation. General conclusions and limits of the study: Significantly higher frequencies in patients than in controls were found for roughly 5 TRBV segments, including TRBV5-6, TRBV5-1 and TRBV20-1. The multiple sclerosis patient group was slightly younger than the control group. Normalized Chao1 diversity was significantly lower in multiple sclerosis patients than controls, suggesting substantial peripheral T-cell clonal expansion. Direct clustering with F measure showed strong co-clustering of samples prepared in the same batch, prompting a batch-effect correction.

As regards this clonotype: Its antigen remains undetermined. Per-base quality was not reported, and no clone a single base away is much larger than it.

To demonstrate the VDJtools post-analysis software, the study profiled TCR beta repertoires from the peripheral blood of under 15 young patients with multiple sclerosis. Multiple sclerosis patients were children and adolescents aged roughly 6 to 17 years. The library was obtained by PCR. Sequencing was carried out with an Illumina HiSeq 2500. To reduce PCR and sequencing biases, unique molecular identifiers were incorporated into the TCR beta cDNA libraries. Roughly 0.5 million cDNA molecules were obtained per 1 to 10 million input T cells, so each molecule approximated one T cell. The patient libraries were prepared and sequenced with the same protocol used for the earlier healthy control dataset. Samples belonging to the same batch were prepared together, multiplexed and sequenced on a shared HiSeq lane. The authors processed their data as follows. MIGEC was used to process the raw barcoded reads, and molecular identifier groups with only a single read were discarded before consensus assembly and CDR3 extraction. Clonotype tables were post-analysed with VDJtools, and diversity was normalized by down-sampling all datasets to the smallest sample size. To correct batch-related cross-sample contamination, repertoire overlap clustering matched CDR3 amino acid sequences but not nucleotide sequences. The public reads were reprocessed in TCRdb via fastp at Q25 and MiXCR, keeping in-frame beta chains. Here each entry gathers all rows of one CDR3 protein and keeps the most common genes and DNA. For this entry, the V and J calls and clone size follow TCRdb and not the study's own pipeline. The sample records about 820,000 distinct CDR3 sequences, approximately 53% of which are singletons. The top ten hold 4.6% of the sample.

V is reduced by 7 bases and J by 6 bases, leaving a spacing of 13 bases between them. CDR1 SNHLY and CDR2 FYNNEI were looked up in the germline V gene. Spanning cysteine to phenylalanine, the CDR3 consists of 13 amino acids. Here the CDR3 DNA is all that survives: 39 bases in frame from base 1. The sequencing sample was made of blood. This receptor chain uses TRBV2 and TRBJ2-1; no confident D gene assignment can be made. The origin of this receptor is a girl between 10 and 17 years old with multiple sclerosis. The DNA reads TGTGCCAGCAATTTAGACAACCGCAATGAGCAGTTCTTC. Protein translation: CASNLDNRNEQFF.